This TCR beta chain was found in a study of shared clonotypes between healthy human individuals. This CDR3 spans 16 amino acids. With 5 bases removed from V and 0 bases from J, the gap between germline ends came to 15 bases. The germline gives CDR1 SGHRS, CDR2 YFSETQ. Some clones are missing from TCRdb's copy, which holds only in-frame ones; the method was immunoSEQ multiplex PCR. Of about 2 million clones listed, 85% to 95% are singletons. The clonotype originates from a man aged 18 to 29 in good health. The genes are TRBV5-1 and TRBJ1-3, with unresolved D. Sequenced: naive CD4+ T cells sorted from blood. Indicated subset: CD45RA+ positively selected. Here the CDR3 DNA reads TGCGCCAGCAGTTCTCCGGGCCTGAACTCTGGAAACACCATATATTTT. Amino acid sequence: CASSSPGLNSGNTIYF.